These 14 T cell receptor beta chains share one sample of origin, sequenced in a study of technical replicates of blood from several donors (dated 2017 in TCRdb). The protocol used for the library was the immunoSEQ multiplex PCR assay. The source is immuneACCESS, and TCRdb retained only in-frame sequences with V and J called. Part of the clones is not carried over; for the studies checked, unresolved V genes explain less than half of this, and the remainder is unexplained. Across this sample there are 75,000 to 95,000 clones, with 85% to 95% seen only once. Together, the top ten hold under 0.3% of the sample. Source material: T cells isolated from PBMCs. The receptors shown here come from a human donor in good health.

The rearrangement uses TRBV5-4 and TRBJ2-1; a weak D match, TRBD1 (6 bases). This CDR3 is 15 amino acids long. With 2 bases removed from V and 9 bases from J, the gap between germline ends came to 18 bases. Germline lookup yields CDR1 SGHNT and CDR2 YYREEE (reference sequence). Here the CDR3 reads CASSLNTGRGGEQFF. The CDR3 DNA sequence: TGTGCCAGCAGCTTAAATACGGGCCGAGGGGGTGAGCAGTTCTTC.

The chain couples TRBV11-2 to TRBJ1-1; no definite D call. Germline CDR1 SGHAT, CDR2 FQNNGV. The CDR3 runs to 13 residues. V lost 0 bases, J lost 1 base, and 3 bases lay in between. CDR3 DNA sequence: TGTGCCAGCAGCTTAGAAGCGAACACTGAAGCTTTCTTT. It specifies CASSLEANTEAFF.

The chain links TRBV18 to TRBJ2-5; tentative D call: TRBD2 (5 bases). The V end lost 2 bases, the J end lost 2 bases, and 9 bases lay between the germline ends. The germline V gene has CDR1 KGHSH and CDR2 LQKENI. CDR3 length: 14 amino acids. The CDR3 protein is CASSPRGSQETQYF. DNA for the CDR3: TGTGCCAGCTCACCAAGAGGGTCTCAAGAGACCCAGTACTTC.

V and J are TRBV2 and TRBJ1-2, with D possibly matching TRBD1 (6 bases). This CDR3 is built from 12 residues. Germline-derived CDR1 and CDR2 are SNHLY and FYNNEI. V was shortened by 11 bases and J by 2 bases, with 12 bases between the two germline ends. The CDR3 sequence: CAGLDRNYGYTF. CDR3 sequence (DNA): TGTGCCGGCCTAGACAGGAACTATGGCTACACCTTC.

This clone was recorded once. This sequence joins TRBV7-7 and TRBJ2-5; D is perhaps TRBD1 (5 bases). Germline values: CDR1 SSHAT, CDR2 FNYEAQ (reference sequence). V dropped 0 bases and J dropped 8 bases, with 10 bases sitting between them. The CDR3 runs 13 residues. This CDR3 reads CASSLAQGDTQYF. Written as DNA, the CDR3 is TGTGCCAGCAGCTTAGCGCAAGGGGATACCCAGTACTTC.

The chain joins TRBV5-4 to TRBJ2-6; tentatively, D is TRBD2 (5 bases). Per the germline V gene, CDR1 is SGHNT and CDR2 is YYREEE (reference sequence). V was shortened by 2 bases and J by 3 bases, with 12 bases between the two germline ends. The CDR3 loop spans 16 amino acids. For the CDR3, the DNA is TGTGCCAGCAGCTTTCGCGTGACTAATGGGGCCAACGTCCTGACTTTC. This codes for CASSFRVTNGANVLTF. Full variable domain (missing parts from reference TRBV5-4 and TRBJ2-6): ETGVTQSPTHLIKTRGQQVTLRCSSQSGHNTVSWYQQALGQGPQFIFQYYREEENGRGNFPPRFSGLQFPNYSSELNVNALELDDSALYLCASSFRVTNGANVLTFGAGSRLTVL.

The rearrangement links TRBV15 to TRBJ2-4; TRBD2 aligns across 14 bases. Germline assignment: CDR1 LNHNV and CDR2 YYDKDF (reference sequence). The junction had 18 bases not matched to a gene; V was cut back by 3 bases and J by 2 bases. CDR3 length equals 22 residues. CDR3 in amino acids: CATSSSLLIMTSGGVSKNIQYF. The DNA of the CDR3 is TGTGCCACCAGCAGTTCTCTTTTGATTATGACTAGCGGGGGGGTTTCCAAAAACATTCAGTACTTC.

The chain joins TRBV19 to TRBJ1-1; 8 positions agree with TRBD1. Germline CDR1 and CDR2: LNHDA and SQIVND (reference sequence). The CDR3 is 13 residues long. V lost 8 bases and J lost 4; bases outside the gene matches: 6. CDR3 coding DNA: TGTGCCAGTCGGGACAGGAAAATCACTGAAGCTTTCTTT. The encoded protein is CASRDRKITEAFF.

The chain recombines TRBV6-1 with TRBJ1-5, with D possibly being TRBD1 (6 bases). Germline V gene lookup returns CDR1 MNHNS and CDR2 SASEGT. Trimming stripped 7 bases from V and 9 bases from J, with 13 bases between. This CDR3 comprises 12 residues. Written as DNA, the CDR3 is TGTGCCAGCACCACCACAGGGTTGCCCCAGCATTTT. It yields the protein CASTTTGLPQHF.

The V and J genes are TRBV6-1 and TRBJ2-7; 10 bases map to TRBD1. V lost 5 bases, J lost 3 bases, and 4 bases stayed unmatched. CDR1 MNHNS and CDR2 SASEGT come from the germline V gene. CDR3 size: 14 residues. For the CDR3, the DNA is TGTGCCAGCAGTAACCGGGACAGGGGCTACGAGCAGTACTTC. This sequence encodes CASSNRDRGYEQYF.

This clone was seen only once. The rearrangement uses TRBV5-1 and TRBJ2-7; TRBD2 agrees at 9 bases. The V segment lost 1 base and the J segment 0 bases; nucleotides outside the gene matches: 8. Germline V gene lookup returns CDR1 SGHRS and CDR2 YFSETQ. The CDR3 extends over 17 amino acids. CDR3 in DNA: TGCGCCAGCAGCTTGATGCAAGCGGGGGGCCTCTCCTACGAGCAGTACTTC. It encodes CASSLMQAGGLSYEQYF. The variable domain in full, with the rest retrieved from reference TRBV5-1 and TRBJ2-7, is KAGVTQTPRYLIKTRGQQVTLSCSPISGHRSVSWYQQTPGQGLQFLFEYFSETQRNKGNFPGRFSGRQFSNSRSEMNVSTLELGDSALYLCASSLMQAGGLSYEQYFGPGTRLTVT.

The chain carries TRBV11-2 and TRBJ1-2; tentative D call: TRBD1 (5 bases). Trimming took 5 bases from V and 0 from J, leaving 19 bases between them. CDR3 length: 17 amino acids. Looked up from germline, CDR1 is SGHAT and CDR2 is FQNNGV. In DNA form, the CDR3 reads TGTGCCAGCAGCCGCGACAGAGCACCTACTACTAACTATGGCTACACCTTC. Protein: CASSRDRAPTTNYGYTF.

This clone came up once. The rearrangement joins TRBV2 to TRBJ1-2, with 8 nucleotides matching TRBD1. This CDR3 comprises 16 residues. Looked up from germline, CDR1 is SNHLY and CDR2 is FYNNEI. V lost 5 bases and J lost 2; bases outside the gene matches: 10. This CDR3 reads CASSPRGGQVNYGYTF. The CDR3 coding sequence is TGTGCCAGCAGTCCTAGGGGGGGACAGGTGAACTATGGCTACACCTTC.

This clone has more than one count but fewer than ten. The V call is TRBV6-5, the J call TRBJ2-2; D is possibly TRBD1 (6 bases). V was pared by 1 base and J by 1 base, with 7 bases between. The CDR3 spans 15 residues. Per germline, CDR1 MNHEY and CDR2 SVGAGI. CDR3 sequence reads: CASSYYRENTGELFF. In DNA form, the CDR3 reads TGTGCCAGCAGTTACTACAGGGAGAACACCGGGGAGCTGTTTTTT.